The clone carrying this T cell receptor (beta chain) has a single count. Its specificity is not known. The data are from a study of CD8 T cells in Susac syndrome. Background on the study: There were five or six sequenced Susac syndrome patients with active disease and roughly 8 in remission. Patients with Susac syndrome were therapy-naive, treated with corticosteroids, or treated with intravenous immunoglobulin alone when blood was collected.

The V end was cut by 9 bases, the J end by 4 bases, with 20 bases between. There are 16 residues in the CDR3. Germline CDR1 is KGHDR and CDR2 is SFDVKD. The study's findings and limits: The study acknowledged a relatively small number of individuals in its TCR sequencing and HLA analysis.

Each Susac syndrome patient had definite or probable disease by recently defined criteria. RNA, at about 0.45 to 1 ug, was reverse transcribed with random hexamers. TCRdb redid the calling of the immunoSEQ multiplex PCR reads with MiXCR, one entry per CDR3 protein. Of 120,000 to 150,000 distinct CDR3 sequences in the sample, approximately 96% were seen once. Material: CD4+ T cells from PBMCs. This sequence joins TRBV24-1 and TRBJ2-2; the D call may be TRBD1 or TRBD2 (5 bases each). The receptor was derived from a human donor with Susac syndrome. The CDR3 nucleotides are TGTGCCACCGGATACGGAGCAGGGAGACTCACCGGGGAGCTGTTTTTT. Protein sequence: CATGYGAGRLTGELFF.